The sequence of this T cell receptor (beta chain) was determined in a study of CD8 T cells in ankylosing spondylitis (dated by TCRdb to the late 2010s). About the full investigation: The study set out to find disease-linked TCR variants by profiling T cell receptor beta repertoires in ankylosing spondylitis patients and healthy donors. The full study cohort comprised 25 ankylosing spondylitis patients and 110 or so healthy donors. Samples of peripheral blood were taken, and for ankylosing spondylitis patients, synovial fluid was collected as well. General conclusions and limits of the study: The disease-linked clones were reported to be significantly enriched in matched synovial fluid samples from ankylosing spondylitis patients. The disease-linked clones showed a CD8+ phenotype and occurred at relatively low frequencies in peripheral blood. Some motif variants had previously been reported in the synovial fluid and blood of reactive arthritis patients, which suggests shared mechanisms of disease initiation. A TCR beta motif of eight highly homologous amino acid variants appeared characteristic of blood from ankylosing spondylitis patients.

CDR3 length: 14 amino acids, cysteine to phenylalanine. Only the CDR3 DNA is retained, 42 bases long and in frame from the first base. The germline V gene specifies LGHNT as CDR1 and FRNRAP as CDR2. After removal of 6 bases from V and 7 bases from J, the junction retains 7 bases not matched to a gene. The sample was run on an Illumina HiSeq 2500. TCR beta libraries were prepared by quantitative 5'-RACE with molecular barcodes. Processing in the source paper ran as follows. A new computational method based on a probabilistic model of VDJ rearrangement was used to identify disease-linked TCR variants. In TCRdb, the public reads were trimmed at Q25 with fastp and aligned with MiXCR, with productive beta chains retained. Rows are unified per CDR3 protein, each entry keeping the most common DNA and genes. TCRdb's processing, not the authors' own work, is the source of the V and J calls. The sample includes approximately 540,000 distinct CDR3 sequences, with more than 9.5% observed a single time. The ten largest clones add up to about 6.5% of the sample.

Worth noting for this clonotype: This receptor's antigen is unknown. Base qualities are not recorded, but no much larger clone differs from it by a single base.

Sequences were obtained from blood, either unsorted or a sorted T cell fraction (not recorded which). This chain joins TRBV12-5 to TRBJ2-7, with 12 middle bases fitting TRBD1. This sequence was found in a male donor with ankylosing spondylitis. The nucleotide sequence reads TGTGCTAGTGGACCCGGGACAGGGGGCAAAGAGCAGTACTTC. It specifies CASGPGTGGKEQYF.